This entry concerns a single TCR beta chain. This record comes from a study of blood T cell repertoires in COVID-19. Study-wide context: Sites in the United States, Italy and Spain provided acute and convalescent COVID-19 samples.

Patients from Seattle were sampled longitudinally, starting during active infection. Germline values: CDR1 LGHDT, CDR2 YNNKEL (reference sequence). With V trimmed by 6 bases and J by 4 bases, 9 bases remained unmatched. The CDR3 runs to 15 residues. Libraries were prepared by immunoSEQ multiplex PCR; TCRdb keeps only in-frame clonotypes and omits some of them. Here the sample spans 97,000 or so clones, approximately 92% being singletons. What was sequenced was peripheral blood. The sequence was collected from a woman between 50 and 59 years old with COVID-19, enrolled during active disease. V is TRBV3-1 (or the pseudogene TRBV3-2) and J is TRBJ2-5; 9 nucleotides match TRBD1. The CDR3 is CASRATGGERETQYF. The CDR3 nucleotides are TGTGCCAGCAGGGCGACAGGGGGGGAGAGAGAGACCCAGTACTTC.